This T cell receptor (beta chain) was retrieved from a study of T cell changes during pregnancy in multiple sclerosis. This table comes from immunoSEQ multiplex PCR, and its TCRdb copy is limited to in-frame clones, with some not included. The sample lists approximately 51,000 clones; around 94% were seen once. Trimming took off 5 bases at V and 7 bases at J, with 12 bases between the two ends. Germline V lookup: CDR1 SGHTA, CDR2 FQGNSA. The CDR3 is 12 amino acids. The sample holds a few counts of this clone. The J gene is TRBJ2-7, the V gene TRBV7-2; D might be TRBD1 (5 bases). The material was CD4+ T cells from peripheral blood mononuclear cells, obtained in the second trimester of pregnancy. The sequence was obtained from a female donor with multiple sclerosis, enrolled in a pregnancy study. CDR3 residues: CASSRQGREQYF. CDR3 nucleotide sequence: TGTGCCAGCAGCCGGCAGGGTAGGGAGCAGTACTTC.